These 24 T cell receptor beta chains share one sample of origin, sequenced in a study of spatial heterogeneity in lung cancer. Stated time point: sample taken at primary tumor resection. Unsorted whole RNA of tumor, nontumor lung or frozen PBMC was sequenced. MiXCR, applied by TCRdb to the 5' RACE reads, yields one record per CDR3 protein. The sample gives 4,000 to 5,000 distinct CDR3 sequences, around 16% of which show up once; approximately 22% is in the top ten. The sequencing here drew on normal lung tissue next to the tumor, taken at surgery. The origin of the receptors is a male donor with early-stage non-small cell lung cancer.

This clonotype has only a few counts. The chain links TRBV19 to TRBJ2-1; 7 nucleotides align to TRBD2. Germline V gene sequence: CDR1 LNHDA, CDR2 SQIVND (reference sequence). The CDR3 has 17 residues. The ends lost 6 bases at V and 7 bases at J; junction bases unmatched: 18. CDR3 DNA sequence: TGTGCCAGTAGCCCAATCCCCAGCGGGGAGGTAATGAATGAGCAGTTCTTC. It specifies CASSPIPSGEVMNEQFF.

This clonotype was picked up many times. V usage is TRBV19 and J usage is TRBJ2-5; D is ambiguous. In germline, CDR1 is LNHDA, CDR2 SQIVND (reference sequence). The CDR3 runs 14 residues. Trimming left V 1 base short and J 5 bases short, with 11 bases between. CDR3 coding DNA: TGTGCCAGTAGTATAGGGGCAAACGGGGAGACCCAGTACTTC. Protein: CASSIGANGETQYF. The entire variable domain, with the rest obtained from reference TRBV19 and TRBJ2-5, is as follows: DGGITQSPKYLFRKEGQNVTLSCEQNLNHDAMYWYRQDPGQGLRLIYYSQIVNDFQKGDIAEGYSVSREKKESFPLTVTSAQKNPTAFYLCASSIGANGETQYFGPGTRLLVL.

This clonotype has at least ten counts. This chain joins TRBV7-8 and TRBJ2-7, with 7 bases identical to TRBD1. The CDR3 length is 20 residues. Looked up from germline, CDR1 is SGHVS and CDR2 is FQNEAQ. V dropped 1 base and J dropped 3; count of bases not matched to a gene: 21. CDR3 nucleotides: TGTGCCAGCAGCTTAGTGAGTTTTGGACAGGCTGTACCGCCGTACTACGAGCAGTACTTC. The encoded protein is CASSLVSFGQAVPPYYEQYF. Using reference TRBV7-8 and TRBJ2-7 for the parts outside the CDR3, the full variable domain is GAGVSQSPRYKVAKRGQDVALRCDPISGHVSLFWYQQALGQGPEFLTYFQNEAQLDKSGLPSDRFFAERPEGSVSTLKIQRTQQEDSAVYLCASSLVSFGQAVPPYYEQYFGPGTRLTVT.

In this sample, this clonotype is medium-sized (0.01 to 0.1%). J is TRBJ2-7 and V is TRBV6-5; D remains unclear. This CDR3 spans 13 amino acids. CDR1 and CDR2 (germline): MNHEY, SVGAGI. With 5 bases removed from V and 3 bases from J, the gap between germline ends came to 11 bases. The CDR3, as DNA: TGTGCCAGCAGTCGTTCTGGAAACTACGAGCAGTACTTC. It specifies CASSRSGNYEQYF.

The V call is TRBV4-1, the J call TRBJ2-7; D unclear. The germline V and J ends were trimmed by 4 bases and 4 bases, with 14 bases remaining between them. This CDR3 is built from 14 residues. Germline loops: CDR1 MGHRA, CDR2 YSYEKL. CDR3 DNA: TGCGCCAGCAGCCCTCCCGGGTTCGAGTACGAGCAGTACTTC. Translation: CASSPPGFEYEQYF.

This clonotype is labeled as medium-sized. As DNA, the CDR3 is TGTGCCAGCAGTAGACGGCCGGTTTACGAGCAGTACGTC. It translates to CASSRRPVYEQYV. The V and J genes are TRBV6-5 and TRBJ2-7, with no clear D. The CDR3 has 13 residues. V was cut by 5 bases and J by 4 bases, with 12 bases left in between. Germline loops: CDR1 MNHEY, CDR2 SVGAGI.

This clonotype has only a few counts. V and J are TRBV20-1 and TRBJ2-1; the D gene is possibly TRBD2 (5 bases). Germline CDR1 reads DFQATT; CDR2 reads SNEGSKA (reference sequence). Trimming pared 5 bases from V and 8 bases from J, leaving 19 bases between. The CDR3 has 14 residues. The CDR3, as DNA: TGCAGTGCTTCAACGGACTTCTGGTCGGATGAGCAGTTCTTC. This translates into CSASTDFWSDEQFF.

This clonotype occurred a few times. V gene TRBV7-8 combines with J gene TRBJ2-5, with 9 bases matching TRBD2. The V gene end was trimmed by 5 bases and the J gene end by 3 bases; junction bases not matched to a gene: 1. There are 13 residues in the CDR3. Germline CDR1 SGHVS, CDR2 FQNEAQ. Here the CDR3 reads CASSPSGKETQYF. The CDR3 DNA is TGTGCCAGCAGCCCTAGCGGGAAAGAGACCCAGTACTTC.

This clonotype was observed many times. The chain links TRBV18 to TRBJ1-6; D gene uncertain. Trimming took off 1 base at V and 8 bases at J, with 12 bases between the two ends. CDR1 KGHSH and CDR2 LQKENI come from the germline V gene. This CDR3 is 15 amino acids long. The chain's CDR3 is CASSPQSQDHSPLHF. For the CDR3, the DNA is TGTGCCAGCTCACCACAATCTCAGGATCATTCACCCCTCCACTTT.

This clonotype qualifies as medium-sized (0.01 to 0.1%). The gene calls are TRBV20-1 and TRBJ2-1, with 12 bases identical to TRBD1. Germline values: CDR1 DFQATT, CDR2 SNEGSKA (reference sequence). The V gene end was trimmed by 0 bases and the J gene end by 12 bases; junction bases not matched to a gene: 12. The CDR3 is 16 residues long. The CDR3 sequence: CSARELTGTGGRRQFF. CDR3 in DNA: TGCAGTGCTAGAGAGCTGACCGGGACAGGGGGCCGAAGGCAGTTCTTC.

This clonotype is medium-sized. The chain joins TRBV20-1 to TRBJ2-3; 16 bases agree with TRBD2. The germline V gene has CDR1 DFQATT and CDR2 SNEGSKA (reference sequence). The V and J ends lost 4 bases and 3 bases, in that order; junction bases with no gene match: 4. This CDR3 is built from 16 residues. The CDR3 sequence: CSAMGLAGGITDTQYF. The CDR3 coding sequence is TGCAGTGCTATGGGACTAGCGGGGGGGATAACAGATACGCAGTATTTT.

This clonotype is classed as medium-sized. The chain joins TRBV28 to TRBJ2-3; D is unresolved. The CDR3 has 15 residues. V was shortened by 8 bases and J by 4 bases, with 19 bases between the two germline ends. Germline V gives CDR1 MDHEN, CDR2 SYDVKM. CDR3 sequence reads: CASRVGVGLADTQYF. The CDR3 DNA follows: TGTGCCAGCCGCGTAGGAGTAGGTCTGGCAGATACGCAGTATTTT.

By share, this clonotype ranks as medium-sized. The DNA of the CDR3 is TGTGCCAGCAGTTTCAGGGGTGGTGGGGCCAACGTCCTGACTTTC. Protein sequence: CASSFRGGGANVLTF. V usage is TRBV7-2 and J usage is TRBJ2-6, with D perhaps matching TRBD1 (6 bases). CDR1 SGHTA and CDR2 FQGNSA come from the germline V gene. Trimming shortened V by 6 bases and J by 3 bases, and 12 bases separated the two germline ends. CDR3 length equals 15 residues.

In its sample, this clonotype was seen many times. V gene TRBV5-1 combines with J gene TRBJ2-2; the match to TRBD1 covers 8 bases. V was pared by 3 bases and J by 5 bases, with 6 bases of the junction left unmatched. In germline, CDR1 is SGHRS, CDR2 YFSETQ. The CDR3 has 15 residues. The CDR3 DNA follows: TGCGCCAGCAGCTCGGACAGGGCGCTGACCGGGGAGCTGTTTTTT. This gives the protein CASSSDRALTGELFF.

This clonotype ranks as medium-sized (0.01 to 0.1%). This chain connects TRBV7-7 to TRBJ1-1; tentative D call: TRBD1 (5 bases). CDR1 and CDR2 from the germline V gene are SSHAT and FNYEAQ (reference sequence). The CDR3 runs to 13 residues. V gave up 2 bases and J gave up 4 bases, with 8 bases separating them. CDR3 sequence (DNA): TGTGCCAGCAGCTTAAACGGGGGCACTGAAGCTTTCTTT. The encoded protein is CASSLNGGTEAFF.

This clonotype was seen a handful of times. V usage is TRBV7-9 and J usage is TRBJ2-7, with a tentative D call TRBD1 (6 bases). The CDR3 has 14 amino acids. Trimming left V 4 bases short and J 2 bases short, with 12 bases between. The germline V gene encodes CDR1 SEHNR and CDR2 FQNEAQ (reference sequence). Here the CDR3 DNA reads TGTGCCAGCAGCTCCCCGGGACAAGCCTACGAGCAGTACTTC. Protein product: CASSSPGQAYEQYF.

This clonotype counts as medium-sized. This chain connects TRBV28 to TRBJ1-5; no reliable D call. V was pared by 6 bases and J by 3 bases, with 15 bases between. Germline V CDR1 and CDR2: MDHEN, SYDVKM. The CDR3 runs 15 residues. The CDR3 nucleotides read TGTGCCAGCAGGGTGGGTGGCACAGTCAATCAGCCCCAGCATTTT. Amino acid sequence: CASRVGGTVNQPQHF.

This clonotype rates as medium-sized. The chain joins TRBV5-5 to TRBJ2-1; possibly TRBD1 for D (5 bases). Trimming left V 0 bases short and J 0 bases short, with 16 bases between. The germline V gene has CDR1 SGHKS and CDR2 YYEKEE (reference sequence). The CDR3 has 18 amino acids. CDR3 coding DNA: TGTGCCAGCAGCTTGGGGGGCCGACTTAATAGCTCCTACAATGAGCAGTTCTTC. It codes for CASSLGGRLNSSYNEQFF.

In its sample, this clonotype is medium-sized. The V and J genes are TRBV20-1 and TRBJ1-5; no firm D call. The CDR3 extends over 13 amino acids. The V end lost 1 base, the J end lost 7 bases, and 11 bases lay between the germline ends. In germline, CDR1 is DFQATT, CDR2 SNEGSKA (reference sequence). CDR3: CSARGSGSQPQHF. The DNA of the CDR3 is TGCAGTGCTAGAGGATCGGGATCCCAGCCCCAGCATTTT.

By its share, this clonotype is medium-sized. The rearrangement links TRBV3-1 to TRBJ2-3; 8 nucleotides match TRBD2. Per germline, CDR1 LGHDT and CDR2 YNNKEL (reference sequence). The J segment lost 3 bases and the V segment lost 0 bases, leaving 8 bases of the junction unmatched. CDR3 length: 17 residues. CDR3 bases: TGTGCCAGCAGCCAAGAAGAGACGGGAGGGGGAACAGATACGCAGTATTTT. Its translation is CASSQEETGGGTDTQYF.

This clonotype was recorded a few times. V and J are TRBV11-2 and TRBJ1-5; no clear D gene. Germline CDR1 is SGHAT and CDR2 is FQNNGV. Trimming stripped 0 bases from V and 4 bases from J, with 4 bases between. CDR3 length equals 13 residues. CDR3 coding DNA: TGTGCCAGCAGCTTAGAACTTAATCAGCCCCAGCATTTT. Translated, it gives CASSLELNQPQHF.

This clonotype is labeled medium-sized. The chain carries TRBV7-2 and TRBJ2-1; D is unresolved. Germline CDR1 reads SGHTA; CDR2 reads FQGNSA. The CDR3 has 13 residues. Trimming stripped 1 base from V and 5 bases from J, with 6 bases between. CDR3 DNA sequence: TGTGCCAGCAGCTTAGAAGTGGACAATGAGCAGTTCTTC. Translated: CASSLEVDNEQFF.

The chain is built from TRBV20-1 and TRBJ1-1; 10 nucleotides agree with TRBD1. This CDR3 comprises 14 residues. V was clipped by 3 bases and J by 3 bases; unmatched bases: 4. Germline CDR1 is DFQATT and CDR2 is SNEGSKA (reference sequence). CDR3 nucleotide sequence: TGCAGTGCTAGTGGGACAGGGGCTCACACTGAAGCTTTCTTT. It yields the protein CSASGTGAHTEAFF.

The rearrangement uses TRBV6-6 and TRBJ2-6; 7 bases are shared with TRBD1. The CDR3 covers 18 residues. V shed 0 bases, J shed 1 base, and the junction held 6 bases outside the gene matches. CDR1 is MNHNY and CDR2 is SVGAGI in the germline V gene (reference sequence). CDR3 in amino acids: CASSYSTGFGSGANVLTF. The CDR3 DNA is TGTGCCAGCAGTTACTCGACAGGGTTTGGATCTGGGGCCAACGTCCTGACTTTC.